These T cell receptor beta chains were read from a single sample in a study of beta chain features in type 1 diabetes. Sequencing used immunoSEQ multiplex PCR; TCRdb keeps in-frame clones, though not all of them. The sample yields more than 200,000 clones, 16% seen once. The sequencing sample was made of naive CD4+ T cells from blood. These receptor sequences come from a young man with type 1 diabetes. Each CDR3 is given with its conserved first and last residue. A D gene is named only where the DNA matches it firmly. Clone size is stated in some rows and not others, as once, few, many or a class when expanded.

abundance: NA; j_gene: TRBJ1-1; len: 16; d_gene: NA; v_gene: TRBV5-4; CDR3nt: TGTGCCAGCAGCTTGGGGGCGGGAACCCGAGGGACTGAAGCTTTCTTT; CDR3aa: CASSLGAGTRGTEAFF
abundance: few; j_gene: TRBJ2-3; len: 14; d_gene: TRBD1; v_gene: TRBV30; CDR3nt: TGTGCCTGGAGTGTAGTACAGGGGACAGATACGCAGTATTTT; CDR3aa: CAWSVVQGTDTQYF
abundance: NA; j_gene: TRBJ1-4; len: 15; d_gene: NA; v_gene: TRBV29-1; CDR3nt: TGCAGCGTTGAGAGCGACACTCAGGTCACTGAAAAACTGTTTTTT; CDR3aa: CSVESDTQVTEKLFF
abundance: few; j_gene: TRBJ1-5; len: 15; d_gene: NA; v_gene: TRBV10-3; CDR3nt: TGTGCCATCAATGGGGAGGGATCTAGAAATCAGCCCCAGCATTTT; CDR3aa: CAINGEGSRNQPQHF
abundance: few; j_gene: TRBJ2-7; len: 13; d_gene: TRBD2; v_gene: TRBV28; CDR3nt: TGTGCCAGCAGGCGGGAGGGGCGCTACGAGCAGTACTTC; CDR3aa: CASRREGRYEQYF
abundance: few; j_gene: TRBJ2-1; len: 15; d_gene: TRBD2; v_gene: TRBV7-2; CDR3nt: TGTGCCAGCAGCTTGGGTGGTAGCGGGTATAGGGAGCAGTTCTTC; CDR3aa: CASSLGGSGYREQFF
abundance: NA; j_gene: TRBJ2-2; len: 14; d_gene: TRBD2; v_gene: TRBV27; CDR3nt: TGTGCCAGCAGTTCTAGCGGGAACACCGGGGAGCTGTTTTTT; CDR3aa: CASSSSGNTGELFF
abundance: few; j_gene: TRBJ2-1; len: 11; d_gene: NA; v_gene: TRBV19; CDR3nt: TGTGCCTCCCAACACTACAATGAGCAGTTCTTC; CDR3aa: CASQHYNEQFF
abundance: NA; j_gene: TRBJ2-3; len: 14; d_gene: NA; v_gene: TRBV11-3; CDR3nt: TGTGCCAGCAGCTTAGGCAGGGCGTCAGATACGCAGTATTTT; CDR3aa: CASSLGRASDTQYF
abundance: NA; j_gene: TRBJ2-2; len: 15; d_gene: NA; v_gene: TRBV4-2; CDR3nt: TGTGCCAGCAGCCAAGGACAGGCGGGCACCGGGGAGCTGTTTTTT; CDR3aa: CASSQGQAGTGELFF
abundance: few; j_gene: TRBJ2-1; len: 13; d_gene: NA; v_gene: TRBV27; CDR3nt: TGTGCCAGCAGGATTTTGGCGAAGGATGAGCAGTTCTTC; CDR3aa: CASRILAKDEQFF
abundance: NA; j_gene: TRBJ1-1; len: 15; d_gene: TRBD1; v_gene: TRBV15; CDR3nt: TGTGCCACCAGCAGAAACCTGGGGACAGACACTGAAGCTTTCTTT; CDR3aa: CATSRNLGTDTEAFF
abundance: few; j_gene: TRBJ2-5; len: 15; d_gene: NA; v_gene: TRBV6-6; CDR3nt: TGTGCCAGCAGTTACCCCGGCTCGGAGAGTCAGACCCAGTACTTC; CDR3aa: CASSYPGSESQTQYF
abundance: few; j_gene: TRBJ2-7; len: 15; d_gene: NA; v_gene: TRBV25-1; CDR3nt: TGTGCCAGCAGTCGAACCGGGACTGGAACCTACGAGCAGTACTTC; CDR3aa: CASSRTGTGTYEQYF
abundance: NA; j_gene: TRBJ1-5; len: 14; d_gene: NA; v_gene: TRBV29-1; CDR3nt: TGCAGCGCTTCGGTGGAGGCCGGGGGCCAGCCCCAGCATTTT; CDR3aa: CSASVEAGGQPQHF
abundance: few; j_gene: TRBJ2-7; len: 12; d_gene: NA; v_gene: TRBV28; CDR3nt: TGTGCCAGCAGTCCGAGCTCCTACGAGCAGTACTTC; CDR3aa: CASSPSSYEQYF
abundance: few; j_gene: TRBJ2-5; len: 18; d_gene: TRBD2; v_gene: TRBV23-1; CDR3nt: TGCGCCAGCAGTCAATCTAGAGTCGCGGGAGGTTTCCAAGAGACCCAGTACTTC; CDR3aa: CASSQSRVAGGFQETQYF
abundance: NA; j_gene: TRBJ1-4; len: 13; d_gene: NA; v_gene: TRBV4-2; CDR3nt: TGTGCCAGCAGCCAAGCACAGAATGAAAAACTGTTTTTT; CDR3aa: CASSQAQNEKLFF
abundance: NA; j_gene: TRBJ2-1; len: 11; d_gene: NA; v_gene: TRBV9; CDR3nt: TGTGCCAGCAGGGACCAGGGGGAGCAGTTCTTC; CDR3aa: CASRDQGEQFF
abundance: NA; j_gene: TRBJ1-5; len: 16; d_gene: NA; v_gene: TRBV27; CDR3nt: TGTGCCAGCAGTTTAACGCCGGGGGCGGGATATCAGCCCCAGCATTTT; CDR3aa: CASSLTPGAGYQPQHF
abundance: NA; j_gene: TRBJ2-6; len: 13; d_gene: NA; v_gene: TRBV28; CDR3nt: TGTGCCAGCAGTTTGACCCGGGCCAACGTCCTGACTTTC; CDR3aa: CASSLTRANVLTF
abundance: NA; j_gene: TRBJ2-1; len: 11; d_gene: NA; v_gene: TRBV6-6; CDR3nt: TGTGCCAGCAGTCCTAGGACTGAGCAGTTCTTC; CDR3aa: CASSPRTEQFF